The rows below give T cell receptor beta chains drawn from one sample of a study of CD8+ T cells in alopecia areata. TCRdb keeps only in-frame clones here, not all; method: immunoSEQ multiplex PCR. Counted here are about 110,000 clones, roughly 56% occurring once; the ten biggest clones make up around 3.4%. Sequencing was performed on CD4+ T cells sorted from blood, taken at week 24, from a patient treated with tofacitinib. The origin of the receptors is a human donor with alopecia areata. Both conserved end residues are part of each CDR3. A D gene is named only where the DNA matches it firmly. Size is stated for part of the rows, as once, few or many counts, or as a class when the clone is expanded.

CDR3 DNA: TGTGCCTGGAAGATAGCGGGGGGGTACAATGAGCAGTTCTTC
CDR3 protein: CAWKIAGGYNEQFF
clone size: .
V gene: TRBV30
J gene: TRBJ2-1
D gene: TRBD2

CDR3 DNA: TGCAGCGTTGTCCAGACAGCACCTGACTATGGCTACACCTTC
CDR3 protein: CSVVQTAPDYGYTF
clone size: .
V gene: TRBV29-1
J gene: TRBJ1-2
D gene: .

CDR3 DNA: TGTGCCAGCAGCTTAGAGGCCAGGGGGAATTCACCCCTCCACTTT
CDR3 protein: CASSLEARGNSPLHF
clone size: .
V gene: TRBV7-2
J gene: TRBJ1-6
D gene: TRBD1

CDR3 DNA: TGCGCCAGCAGCCCGGACCCTGCCTACGAGCAGTACTTC
CDR3 protein: CASSPDPAYEQYF
clone size: .
V gene: TRBV4-1
J gene: TRBJ2-7
D gene: .

CDR3 DNA: TGTGCCATCAGTGAGTCGGTGGGACTAGCCAACAATGAGCAGTTCTTC
CDR3 protein: CAISESVGLANNEQFF
clone size: .
V gene: TRBV10-3
J gene: TRBJ2-1
D gene: TRBD2

CDR3 DNA: TGTGCCAGCAGCCCAAACAGGGGGACGCAGTATTTT
CDR3 protein: CASSPNRGTQYF
clone size: .
V gene: TRBV7-3
J gene: TRBJ2-3
D gene: TRBD1

CDR3 DNA: TGCGCCAGCAGTCAAGGTCGGCATGGCTACACCTTC
CDR3 protein: CASSQGRHGYTF
clone size: .
V gene: TRBV23-1
J gene: TRBJ1-2
D gene: .

CDR3 DNA: TGTGCCAGCAGCCCCACCGGACAGGGTGGAAACACTGAAGCTTTCTTT
CDR3 protein: CASSPTGQGGNTEAFF
clone size: .
V gene: TRBV9
J gene: TRBJ1-1
D gene: TRBD1

CDR3 DNA: TGTGCCTGGAGTGACCCTGGAGGGCAAGAGACCCAGTACTTC
CDR3 protein: CAWSDPGGQETQYF
clone size: few
V gene: TRBV30
J gene: TRBJ2-5
D gene: .

CDR3 DNA: TGCGCCAGCAGCCAAGTGAGGACAGCCCAGACCTACGAGCAGTACTTC
CDR3 protein: CASSQVRTAQTYEQYF
clone size: .
V gene: TRBV4-1
J gene: TRBJ2-7
D gene: .

CDR3 DNA: TGCGCCAGCAGCTTGAAAGGGACGGAGTTTTACGAGCAGTACTTC
CDR3 protein: CASSLKGTEFYEQYF
clone size: .
V gene: TRBV5-1
J gene: TRBJ2-7
D gene: .

CDR3 DNA: TGTGCCAGCAGCTTAGAGTGGCGGGGGGCGAGGAATGAGCAGTTCTTC
CDR3 protein: CASSLEWRGARNEQFF
clone size: .
V gene: TRBV7-8
J gene: TRBJ2-1
D gene: TRBD2

CDR3 DNA: TGTGCCAGCAGTCTGGTAATAAACACCGGGGAGCTGTTTTTT
CDR3 protein: CASSLVINTGELFF
clone size: .
V gene: TRBV6-5
J gene: TRBJ2-2
D gene: .

CDR3 DNA: TGCAGCGCCCCGGGGGAGACTGGAGATACGCAGTATTTT
CDR3 protein: CSAPGETGDTQYF
clone size: .
V gene: TRBV29-1
J gene: TRBJ2-3
D gene: .

CDR3 DNA: TGTGCCTGGAGTTTTGGTGGGGGCGCGAATTGGGTGACCCAGTACTTC
CDR3 protein: CAWSFGGGANWVTQYF
clone size: .
V gene: TRBV30
J gene: TRBJ2-5
D gene: .

CDR3 DNA: TGCGCCAGCAGCACGATCTCGACAGGCCAAGAGACCCAGTACTTC
CDR3 protein: CASSTISTGQETQYF
clone size: .
V gene: TRBV5-1
J gene: TRBJ2-5
D gene: .

CDR3 DNA: TGTGCCAGCAGCCGAAGCGGGGGGGCGTGGGAGACCCAGTACTTC
CDR3 protein: CASSRSGGAWETQYF
clone size: .
V gene: TRBV5-4
J gene: TRBJ2-5
D gene: TRBD2

CDR3 DNA: TGTGCCACCAGCTGGGGACAGAGTAACTATGGCTACACCTTC
CDR3 protein: CATSWGQSNYGYTF
clone size: .
V gene: TRBV15
J gene: TRBJ1-2
D gene: TRBD1

CDR3 DNA: TGTGCCAGCAGCCCGTTGACTAGCGGGGTCTCCGAGCAGTACTTC
CDR3 protein: CASSPLTSGVSEQYF
clone size: .
V gene: TRBV5-4
J gene: TRBJ2-7
D gene: TRBD2

CDR3 DNA: TGTGCCAGCAGCTTGAGCAGGTCTGAAGCTTTCTTT
CDR3 protein: CASSLSRSEAFF
clone size: .
V gene: TRBV5-6
J gene: TRBJ1-1
D gene: .

CDR3 DNA: TGCAGCGTTGAAGATCAGGCCCCGCCCTACGAGCAGTACTTC
CDR3 protein: CSVEDQAPPYEQYF
clone size: .
V gene: TRBV29-1
J gene: TRBJ2-7
D gene: .

CDR3 DNA: TGTGCCAGCAGCCGCGGGGAGGTCGATACGCAGTATTTT
CDR3 protein: CASSRGEVDTQYF
clone size: .
V gene: TRBV7-2
J gene: TRBJ2-3
D gene: .

CDR3 DNA: TGTGCCAGCAGTTCCAGGGGTGTCTCACCCCTCCACTTT
CDR3 protein: CASSSRGVSPLHF
clone size: .
V gene: TRBV6-5
J gene: TRBJ1-6
D gene: .

CDR3 DNA: TGTGCCTGGAGTGTACTAGCGGGGAGCACAGATACGCAGTATTTT
CDR3 protein: CAWSVLAGSTDTQYF
clone size: .
V gene: TRBV30
J gene: TRBJ2-3
D gene: TRBD2

CDR3 DNA: TGTGCCAGCAGGACCCCCCGAATGGAAAAACTGTTTTTT
CDR3 protein: CASRTPRMEKLFF
clone size: .
V gene: TRBV2
J gene: TRBJ1-4
D gene: .

CDR3 DNA: TGTGCCAGCAGCTTCCGGACTAAGCAAGAGACCCAGTACTTC
CDR3 protein: CASSFRTKQETQYF
clone size: few
V gene: TRBV7-2
J gene: TRBJ2-5
D gene: .

CDR3 DNA: TGTGCCAGCAGTCCTACAGGGGGCGGCTACACCTTC
CDR3 protein: CASSPTGGGYTF
clone size: .
V gene: TRBV2
J gene: TRBJ1-2
D gene: TRBD1

CDR3 DNA: TGTGCCTGGATCAAAGGGGACAGGTTTAACTATGGCTACACCTTC
CDR3 protein: CAWIKGDRFNYGYTF
clone size: .
V gene: TRBV30
J gene: TRBJ1-2
D gene: TRBD1

CDR3 DNA: TGTGCCACCAGCAGAGATTTAAGTGAGTTGAGGGTTCAGCCCCAGCATTTT
CDR3 protein: CATSRDLSELRVQPQHF
clone size: .
V gene: TRBV15
J gene: TRBJ1-5
D gene: .

CDR3 DNA: TGTGCCAGCAGCGCGGCAGGGGCAGAGACCCAGTACTTC
CDR3 protein: CASSAAGAETQYF
clone size: .
V gene: TRBV7-9
J gene: TRBJ2-5
D gene: .

CDR3 DNA: TGTGCCAGCAGCGTAGTCGGGGGCTACCAGTACTTC
CDR3 protein: CASSVVGGYQYF
clone size: once
V gene: TRBV9
J gene: TRBJ2-5
D gene: .

CDR3 DNA: TGTGCCAGCTCACCACAACAGGGGGAACAAACTGAAGCTTTCTTT
CDR3 protein: CASSPQQGEQTEAFF
clone size: .
V gene: TRBV18
J gene: TRBJ1-1
D gene: TRBD1

CDR3 DNA: TGTGCCAGCAGCTCGGGACAGGCTTATGGCTACACCTTC
CDR3 protein: CASSSGQAYGYTF
clone size: .
V gene: TRBV7-2
J gene: TRBJ1-2
D gene: TRBD1

CDR3 DNA: TGTGCCAGCAGCCAAAAGACTAACACCGGGGAGACCCAGTACTTC
CDR3 protein: CASSQKTNTGETQYF
clone size: .
V gene: TRBV4-2
J gene: TRBJ2-5
D gene: .